This passage covers 21 T cell receptor beta chains from one sample sequenced in a study of PD-L1 blockade in urothelial cancer. The protocol was immunoSEQ multiplex PCR, while the TCRdb copy is restricted to in-frame clones and leaves out a portion. The sample yields tens of thousands of clones, approximately 90% seen once. Sequencing was performed on PBMCs, taken around atezolizumab (anti-PD-L1) treatment. The receptor set was obtained from a man in his fifties or sixties with urothelial cancer.

The gene calls are TRBV9 and TRBJ2-2, with 7 bases matching TRBD2. Per the germline V gene, CDR1 is SGDLS and CDR2 is YYNGEE. Trimming took 0 bases from V and 4 from J; bases not matched to a gene: 6. This CDR3 region has 16 residues. The CDR3 loop is CASSVGGEGFTGELFF. The DNA of the CDR3 is TGTGCCAGCAGCGTAGGAGGGGAGGGATTCACCGGGGAGCTGTTTTTT.

The J gene is TRBJ2-2, the V gene TRBV5-1, with D perhaps TRBD2 (5 bases). The CDR3 is 15 amino acids. The germline V gene has CDR1 SGHRS and CDR2 YFSETQ. Trimming stripped 1 base from V and 6 bases from J, with 13 bases between. CDR3 sequence reads: CASSLTSNGAGELFF. As DNA, the CDR3 is TGCGCCAGCAGCTTGACGTCCAACGGGGCCGGGGAGCTGTTTTTT.

The chain carries TRBV30 and TRBJ1-1; no clear D. V dropped 2 bases and J dropped 1 base, with 8 bases sitting between them. CDR3 length: 13 amino acids. CDR1 and CDR2 (germline): GTSNPN, SVGIG (reference sequence). The CDR3 coding sequence is TGTGCCTGGAGTCCGGGATCGAACACTGAAGCTTTCTTT. Its protein is CAWSPGSNTEAFF.

The chain combines TRBV29-1 with TRBJ2-5, with D maybe TRBD2 (5 bases). With 4 bases removed from V and 2 bases from J, the gap between germline ends came to 5 bases. Germline-derived CDR1 and CDR2 are SQVTM and ANQGSEA. CDR3 size: 11 residues. The CDR3 protein is CSVGGQETQYF. CDR3 bases: TGCAGCGTTGGCGGGCAAGAGACCCAGTACTTC.

This clone was counted between two and nine times. The chain is built from TRBV4-3 and TRBJ2-1; D remains ambiguous. Trimming took 1 base from V and 6 from J, leaving 7 bases between them. The V gene's germline CDR1 is LGHNA and CDR2 YSLEER. This CDR3 is built from 13 residues. CDR3 nucleotides: TGCGCCAGCAGCCAAGGATTCGGCAATGAGCAGTTCTTC. The encoded protein is CASSQGFGNEQFF.

The chain joins TRBV6-5 to TRBJ2-7; 7 bases fit TRBD1. Germline CDR1 MNHEY, CDR2 SVGAGI. This CDR3 spans 16 amino acids. After removal of 4 bases from V and 0 bases from J, the junction contained 9 bases not matched to a gene. This chain's CDR3 is CASSFTRGQSSYEQYF. The CDR3 DNA reads as TGTGCCAGCAGTTTCACCCGGGGACAGAGCTCCTACGAGCAGTACTTC.

This chain joins TRBV5-1 and TRBJ2-2; TRBD1 is a possible D gene (6 bases). V was cut by 2 bases and J by 7 bases, with 15 bases left in between. Looked up from germline, CDR1 is SGHRS and CDR2 is YFSETQ. This CDR3 region has 15 residues. The CDR3 loop reads CASSLGTTRGGELFF. In nucleotides, the CDR3 is TGCGCCAGCAGCTTAGGAACCACCAGGGGCGGGGAGCTGTTTTTT.

The rearrangement links TRBV5-1 to TRBJ2-7; D is perhaps TRBD1 (5 bases). The CDR3 runs to 14 residues. V was pared by 0 bases and J by 6 bases, with 13 bases between. Germline-derived CDR1 and CDR2 are SGHRS and YFSETQ. This CDR3 is CASSLVTGMGEQYF. The DNA for the CDR3 is TGCGCCAGCAGCTTGGTCACAGGCATGGGCGAGCAGTACTTC.

CDR3 nucleotides: TGTGCCAGCAGTGAGTGGGGCCCTAGTATCGGTGGCTACACCTTC. It is translated as CASSEWGPSIGGYTF. This chain connects TRBV2 to TRBJ1-2; maybe TRBD1 (5 bases). Trimming cost V 3 bases and J 7 bases, with 18 bases left between them. CDR3 size: 15 residues. Germline CDR1 reads SNHLY; CDR2 reads FYNNEI.

V gene TRBV19 combines with J gene TRBJ1-2, with D possibly being TRBD1 (6 bases). CDR3 length equals 12 residues. CDR1 is LNHDA, CDR2 SQIVND, per germline (reference sequence). V was cut by 9 bases and J by 0 bases, with 8 bases left in between. The CDR3 region has the DNA TGTGCCAGCGGACAGACTAACTATGGCTACACCTTC. Encoded protein: CASGQTNYGYTF.

The J gene is TRBJ2-7, the V gene TRBV7-2, with TRBD2 identical over 8 bases. Germline CDR1 SGHTA, CDR2 FQGNSA. With V trimmed by 4 bases and J by 0 bases, 5 bases remained unmatched. The CDR3 runs 15 residues. CDR3 bases: TGTGCCAGCAGCTCACGGGGGGGCAGCTCCTACGAGCAGTACTTC. Its translation: CASSSRGGSSYEQYF.

In DNA, the CDR3 is TGTGCCAGCAGCTCCGATAGGACAGGGGCTAGAACTGAAGCTTTCTTT. It encodes CASSSDRTGARTEAFF. The chain couples TRBV7-9 to TRBJ1-1, with 9 bases identical to TRBD1. CDR3 length: 16 amino acids. V was pared by 4 bases and J by 5 bases, with 11 bases of the junction left unmatched. Looked up from germline, CDR1 is SEHNR and CDR2 is FQNEAQ (reference sequence).

This rearrangement joins TRBV5-4 to TRBJ2-1; weak D call: TRBD2 (7 bases). V was shortened by 1 base and J by 5 bases, with 13 bases between the two germline ends. The germline V gene has CDR1 SGHNT and CDR2 YYREEE (reference sequence). This CDR3 has 15 amino acids. The DNA of the CDR3 is TGTGCCAGCAGCTTGAGGTGGGGGGGCGACAATGAGCAGTTCTTC. This sequence encodes CASSLRWGGDNEQFF.

The chain links TRBV7-3 to TRBJ1-4, with 7 bases matching TRBD1. CDR1 and CDR2 from the germline V gene are SGHTA and FQGTGA. Trimming took 5 bases from V and 12 from J; bases not matched to a gene: 9. CDR3 length equals 13 residues. The CDR3: CASSLPVRGELFF. CDR3 in DNA: TGTGCCAGCAGCCTCCCCGTCAGGGGGGAACTGTTTTTT.

This clone was recorded a few times. The chain combines TRBV7-9 with TRBJ2-7, with 8 nucleotides matching TRBD2. Germline V gene lookup returns CDR1 SEHNR and CDR2 FQNEAQ (reference sequence). The CDR3 contains 15 residues. V lost 6 bases and J lost 0; bases outside the gene matches: 7. CDR3 residues: CASSRGGGNSYEQYF. The CDR3 nucleotides read TGTGCCAGCAGTCGGGGCGGGGGGAACTCCTACGAGCAGTACTTC. Complete variable domain (other parts from reference TRBV7-9 and TRBJ2-7): DTGVSQNPRHKITKRGQNVTFRCDPISEHNRLYWYRQTLGQGPEFLTYFQNEAQLEKSRLLSDRFSAERPKGSFSTLEIQRTEQGDSAMYLCASSRGGGNSYEQYFGPGTRLTVT.

The J gene is TRBJ2-3, the V gene TRBV7-9; D is perhaps TRBD2 (6 bases). The V gene's germline CDR1 is SEHNR and CDR2 FQNEAQ (reference sequence). The ends were cut back, 7 bases at V and 2 bases at J, with 16 bases in the middle. The CDR3 is 15 residues long. The CDR3 nucleotides read TGTGCCAGCACCCAAGGGCTAGCGTACACAGATACGCAGTATTTT. It is translated as CASTQGLAYTDTQYF. Filled out from reference TRBV7-9 and TRBJ2-3, the complete variable domain reads DTGVSQNPRHKITKRGQNVTFRCDPISEHNRLYWYRQTLGQGPEFLTYFQNEAQLEKSRLLSDRFSAERPKGSFSTLEIQRTEQGDSAMYLCASTQGLAYTDTQYFGPGTRLTVL.

CDR3 nucleotides: TGCGCCAGCAGTGAACACAGGGATAGCAATCAGCCCCAGCATTTT. Its translation is CASSEHRDSNQPQHF. The chain uses TRBV10-2 and TRBJ1-5; the D gene is possibly TRBD1 (6 bases). Germline-derived CDR1 and CDR2 are WSHSY and SAAADI. The CDR3 has 15 amino acids. V was shortened by 3 bases and J by 0 bases, with 9 bases between the two germline ends.

The chain uses TRBV6-6 and TRBJ1-3; 8 bases align to TRBD1. The junction had 3 bases not matched to a gene; V was cut back by 5 bases and J by 3 bases. The germline V gene encodes CDR1 MNHNY and CDR2 SVGAGI (reference sequence). The CDR3 totals 14 residues. The CDR3 DNA follows: TGTGCCAGCAGTACAGGGGGAATTGGAAACACCATATATTTT. Encoded protein: CASSTGGIGNTIYF.

V usage is TRBV27 and J usage is TRBJ1-6; 8 positions agree with TRBD1. The CDR3 extends over 13 amino acids. Trimming removed 2 bases from V and 14 bases from J; junction bases left unmatched: 5. Looked up from germline, CDR1 is MNHEY and CDR2 is SMNVEV (reference sequence). CDR3 residues: CASSLVQGGTLHF. DNA of the CDR3: TGTGCCAGCAGTTTAGTACAGGGGGGTACCCTCCACTTT.

The V gene is TRBV11-3, the J gene TRBJ1-1; 8 bases fit TRBD1. This CDR3 has 13 residues. With 2 bases clipped from V and 5 bases from J, the junction kept 1 base outside the gene matches. CDR1 and CDR2 from the germline V gene are SGHNT and YENEEA. CDR3 residues: CASSLYRGTEAFF. CDR3 DNA sequence: TGTGCCAGCAGCTTATACAGGGGGACTGAAGCTTTCTTT. Drawing the rest from reference TRBV11-3 and TRBJ1-1, the complete variable domain is EAGVVQSPRYKIIEKKQPVAFWCNPISGHNTLYWYLQNLGQGPELLIRYENEEAVDDSQLPKDRFSAERLKGVDSTLKIQPAELGDSAVYLCASSLYRGTEAFFGQGTRLTVV.

V gene TRBV11-2 combines with J gene TRBJ2-1, with 13 bases that match TRBD2. V lost 5 bases and J lost 6; bases outside the gene matches: 10. The CDR3 is made up of 17 amino acids. In germline, CDR1 is SGHAT, CDR2 FQNNGV. The CDR3 spells CASSIGTSGDLPNEQFF. The CDR3, as DNA: TGTGCCAGCAGCATCGGGACTAGCGGGGACCTCCCCAATGAGCAGTTCTTC.